This entry is about one TCR beta chain. After extraction with the RNeasy kit, 0.5 to 1 ug of the RNA was reverse transcribed using random hexamers. TCRdb reprocessed the immunoSEQ multiplex PCR reads with MiXCR, giving one entry per CDR3 protein. The sample comprises roughly 88,000 distinct CDR3 sequences, 96% of which are singletons, and around 0.41% rests with the top ten. Between the trimmed V and J ends, which lost 0 bases and 5 bases, there was a span of 16 bases. Germline CDR1 DFQATT, CDR2 SNEGSKA (reference sequence). There are 15 residues in the CDR3. This sample stems from a study of CD8 T cells in Susac syndrome.

V and J are TRBV20-1 and TRBJ2-5; unclear D gene. This clonotype originated in a human donor with Susac syndrome. Source material: CD8+ T cells from PBMCs. CDR3 nucleotide sequence: TGCAGTGCTAGAGATCCTCCCCAGGTGATCGAGACCCAGTACTTC. Residues: CSARDPPQVIETQYF.